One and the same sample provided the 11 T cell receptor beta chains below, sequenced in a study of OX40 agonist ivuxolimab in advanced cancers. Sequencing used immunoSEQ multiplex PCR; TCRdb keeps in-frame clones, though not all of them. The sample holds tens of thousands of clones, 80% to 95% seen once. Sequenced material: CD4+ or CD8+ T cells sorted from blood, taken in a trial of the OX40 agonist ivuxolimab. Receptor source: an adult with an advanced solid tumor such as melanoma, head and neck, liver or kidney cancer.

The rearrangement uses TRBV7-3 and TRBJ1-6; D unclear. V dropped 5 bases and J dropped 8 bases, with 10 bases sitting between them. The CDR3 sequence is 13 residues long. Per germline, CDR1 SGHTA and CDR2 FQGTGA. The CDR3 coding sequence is TGTGCCAGCAGCCGACGAAGCGATTCACCCCTCCACTTT. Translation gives CASSRRSDSPLHF.

The CDR3 is CASSLQWDRSTGELFF. CDR3 sequence (DNA): TGTGCCAGCAGCTTACAATGGGACAGGTCCACCGGGGAGCTGTTTTTT. The chain joins TRBV7-8 to TRBJ2-2, with 8 bases that match TRBD1. The germline V gene encodes CDR1 SGHVS and CDR2 FQNEAQ. Trimming took 2 bases from V and 4 from J; bases not matched to a gene: 6. This CDR3 has 16 amino acids.

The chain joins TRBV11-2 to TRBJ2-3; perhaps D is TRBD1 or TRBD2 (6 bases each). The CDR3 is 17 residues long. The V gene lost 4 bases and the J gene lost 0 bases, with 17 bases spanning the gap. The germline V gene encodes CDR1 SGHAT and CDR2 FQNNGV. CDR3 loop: CASSSGGGRASTDTQYF. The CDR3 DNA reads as TGTGCCAGCAGCTCCGGAGGGGGGCGGGCTAGCACAGATACGCAGTATTTT. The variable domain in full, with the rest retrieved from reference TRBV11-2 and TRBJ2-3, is EAGVAQSPRYKIIEKRQSVAFWCNPISGHATLYWYQQILGQGPKLLIQFQNNGVVDDSQLPKDRFSAERLKGVDSTLKIQPAKLEDSAVYLCASSSGGGRASTDTQYFGPGTRLTVL.

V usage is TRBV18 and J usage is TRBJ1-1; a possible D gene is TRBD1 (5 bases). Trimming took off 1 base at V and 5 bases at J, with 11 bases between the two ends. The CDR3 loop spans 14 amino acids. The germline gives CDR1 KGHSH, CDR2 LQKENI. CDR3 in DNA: TGTGCCAGCTCACCACTCCGGGGCGGGACTGAAGCTTTCTTT. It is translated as CASSPLRGGTEAFF.

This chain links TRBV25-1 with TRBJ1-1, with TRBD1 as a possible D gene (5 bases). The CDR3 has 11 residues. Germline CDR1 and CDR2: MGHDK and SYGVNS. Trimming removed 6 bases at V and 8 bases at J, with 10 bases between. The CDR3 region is CASRVNREAFF. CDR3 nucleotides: TGTGCCAGCAGGGTAAACAGGGAAGCTTTCTTT.

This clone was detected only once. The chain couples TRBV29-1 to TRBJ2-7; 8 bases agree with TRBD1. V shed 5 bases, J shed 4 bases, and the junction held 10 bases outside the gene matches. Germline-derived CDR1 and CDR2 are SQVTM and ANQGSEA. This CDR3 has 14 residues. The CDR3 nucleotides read TGCAGCGTTATGTACAGGGGGAATTTATACGAGCAGTACTTC. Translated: CSVMYRGNLYEQYF.

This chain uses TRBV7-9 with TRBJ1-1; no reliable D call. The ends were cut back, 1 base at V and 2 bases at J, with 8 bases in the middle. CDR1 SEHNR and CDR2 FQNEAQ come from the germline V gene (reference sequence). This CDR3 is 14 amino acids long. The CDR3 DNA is TGTGCCAGCAGCTTAGGGGCAGCAAACACTGAAGCTTTCTTT. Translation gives CASSLGAANTEAFF.

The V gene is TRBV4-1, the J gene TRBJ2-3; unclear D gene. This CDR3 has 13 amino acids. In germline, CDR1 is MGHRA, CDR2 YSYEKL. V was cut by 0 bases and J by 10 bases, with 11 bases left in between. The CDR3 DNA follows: TGCGCCAGCAGCCAAGACCCTACCCGATCGCAGTATTTT. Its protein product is CASSQDPTRSQYF.

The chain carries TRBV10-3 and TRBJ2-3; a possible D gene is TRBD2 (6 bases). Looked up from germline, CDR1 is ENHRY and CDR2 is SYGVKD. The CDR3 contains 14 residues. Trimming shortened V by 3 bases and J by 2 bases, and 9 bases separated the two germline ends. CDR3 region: CAISDSGPTDTQYF. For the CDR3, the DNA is TGTGCCATCAGTGATAGCGGACCCACAGATACGCAGTATTTT.

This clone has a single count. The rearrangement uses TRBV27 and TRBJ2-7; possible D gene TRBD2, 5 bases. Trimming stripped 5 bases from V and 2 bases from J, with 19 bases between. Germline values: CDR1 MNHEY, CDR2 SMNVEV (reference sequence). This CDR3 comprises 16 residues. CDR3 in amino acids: CASSPARADETYEQYF. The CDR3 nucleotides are TGTGCCAGCAGTCCTGCTAGAGCGGATGAAACCTACGAGCAGTACTTC.

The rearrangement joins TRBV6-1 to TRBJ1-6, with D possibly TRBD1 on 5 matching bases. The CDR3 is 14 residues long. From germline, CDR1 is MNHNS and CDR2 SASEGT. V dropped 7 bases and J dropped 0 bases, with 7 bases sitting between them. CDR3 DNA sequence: TGTGCCAGCATGCAGGGCTCCTATAATTCACCCCTCCACTTT. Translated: CASMQGSYNSPLHF.